The sequence of this TCR beta chain was determined in a study of blood T cell repertoires in COVID-19. As originally analysed: It was from reference gene primer amplification that nucleated cell counts were estimated. Here immunoSEQ multiplex PCR was the method, and the copy in TCRdb shows in-frame clones only, minus some. That table gives V, J and clone size, and the DNA gave D and trimming. The sample holds tens of thousands of clones, roughly 83% seen once. This CDR3 has 17 amino acids. Germline V gives CDR1 LNHDA, CDR2 SQIVND (reference sequence). Trimming removed 7 bases from V and 1 base from J, with 20 bases in between.

Sequencing input: peripheral blood. The clonotype comes from a man in his 70s with acute or convalescent COVID-19. V is TRBV19 and J is TRBJ1-5; maybe TRBD1 (5 bases). The CDR3 DNA sequence: TGTGCCAGTAAAGCTTCTGTCGGGGGGTTGAGCAATCAGCCCCAGCATTTT. The encoded protein is CASKASVGGLSNQPQHF.